Listed below are T cell receptor beta chains from one sample, sequenced in a study of Graves' ophthalmopathy and Graves' hyperthyroidism. MiXCR, applied by TCRdb to the multiplex PCR reads, yields one record per CDR3 protein. The repertoire holds 600,000 to 650,000 distinct CDR3 sequences, with over 20% as singletons. The sample taken for sequencing was peripheral blood. These receptors came from a woman younger than 35 with stable Graves' hyperthyroidism. Some clones in this sample may be carry-over from other donors' samples. CDR3s include the opening cysteine and the closing phenylalanine or tryptophan. D genes are given only for firm matches. A clone size is listed for some rows: how often the clone was seen (once, few, many), or a class if it is expanded.

cdr3_aa cdr3_nt v_call clone_size d_call j_call
CASSLGMGYGYTF TGTGCCAGCAGCTTAGGAATGGGCTATGGCTACACCTTC TRBV7-9 many NA TRBJ1-2
CASSPRTYGYTF TGTGCCAGCAGTCCTCGGACGTATGGCTACACCTTC TRBV28 many NA TRBJ1-2
CASSPPLGLNTEAFF TGTGCCAGCTCACCACCGTTAGGGTTGAACACTGAAGCTTTCTTT TRBV18 NA NA TRBJ1-1
CASSWGLADYTGELFF TGTGCCAGCAGCTGGGGACTAGCGGATTACACCGGGGAGCTGTTTTTT TRBV11-2 NA TRBD2 TRBJ2-2
CASSLFGLGRAFSNQPQHF TGTGCCAGCAGCTTATTCGGTTTGGGCAGGGCTTTTAGCAATCAGCCCCAGCATTTT TRBV11-2 NA NA TRBJ1-5
CASSLISGKRAYEQYF TGTGCCAGCAGTTTAATCAGCGGGAAGCGAGCCTACGAGCAGTACTTC TRBV28 many TRBD2 TRBJ2-7
CASSLGPRVGF TGTGCCAGCAGTTTGGGGCCCCGGGTCGGCTTT TRBV12-3/TRBV12-4 many NA TRBJ1-1
CASSQDSRDQENTEAFF TGTGCCAGCAGCCAAGATTCGAGGGATCAGGAGAACACTGAAGCTTTCTTT TRBV3-1 few NA TRBJ1-1
CASSPRFRGSSSYEQYF TGTGCCAGCAGCCCACGATTTCGGGGCTCCAGCTCCTACGAGCAGTACTTC TRBV11-1 NA NA TRBJ2-7
CASSFETGGAKTQYF TGTGCCAGCAGTTTTGAAACAGGGGGCGCGAAGACCCAGTACTTC TRBV12-3/TRBV12-4 many TRBD1 TRBJ2-5
CSARGTSGGPGELFF TGCAGTGCTAGAGGGACTAGCGGGGGGCCTGGGGAGCTGTTTTTT TRBV20-1 many TRBD2 TRBJ2-2
CAISEIGVRYNSPLHF TGTGCCATCAGTGAGATTGGGGTACGGTATAATTCACCCCTCCACTTT TRBV10-3 many NA TRBJ1-6
CASSQISPGSGEQYF TGTGCCAGCAGCCAAATTAGTCCAGGTTCGGGAGAGCAGTACTTC TRBV3-1 few NA TRBJ2-7
CASSYVGSDTGELFF TGTGCCAGCAGTTACGTGGGCTCGGACACCGGGGAGCTGTTTTTT TRBV6-2/TRBV6-3 many NA TRBJ2-2
CASSEAMEYEQYF TGTGCCAGCAGTGAAGCGATGGAATACGAGCAGTACTTC TRBV6-1 once NA TRBJ2-7
CASSIPGRKETQYF TGTGCCAGCAGCATCCCCGGGAGAAAAGAGACCCAGTACTTC TRBV11-2 many NA TRBJ2-5
CASSSGQFELGTEAFF TGTGCCAGCAGCTCAGGACAGTTTGAGCTTGGCACTGAAGCTTTCTTT TRBV7-1 NA NA TRBJ1-1
CASSYSDRISGNTIYF TGTGCCAGCAGTTACTCCGACAGGATCTCTGGAAACACCATATATTTT TRBV6-5 NA NA TRBJ1-3
CSSGRSQTIRNEQFF TGTTCCAGTGGTCGGAGCCAAACCATTAGGAATGAGCAGTTCTTC TRBV6-1 NA NA TRBJ2-1
CAWSITAAGTQYF TGTGCCTGGAGTATAACAGCAGCCGGGACCCAGTACTTC TRBV30 NA NA TRBJ2-5